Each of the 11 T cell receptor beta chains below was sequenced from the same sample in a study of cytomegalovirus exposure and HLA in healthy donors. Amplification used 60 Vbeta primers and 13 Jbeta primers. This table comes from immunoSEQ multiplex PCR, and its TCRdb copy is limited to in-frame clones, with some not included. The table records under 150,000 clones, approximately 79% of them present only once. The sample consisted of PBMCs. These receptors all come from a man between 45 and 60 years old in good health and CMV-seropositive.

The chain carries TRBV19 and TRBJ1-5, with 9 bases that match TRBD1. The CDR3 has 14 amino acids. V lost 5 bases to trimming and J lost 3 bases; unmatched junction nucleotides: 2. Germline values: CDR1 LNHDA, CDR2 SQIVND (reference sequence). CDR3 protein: CASSGTGINQPQHF. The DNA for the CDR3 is TGTGCCAGTAGTGGGACAGGGATCAATCAGCCCCAGCATTTT.

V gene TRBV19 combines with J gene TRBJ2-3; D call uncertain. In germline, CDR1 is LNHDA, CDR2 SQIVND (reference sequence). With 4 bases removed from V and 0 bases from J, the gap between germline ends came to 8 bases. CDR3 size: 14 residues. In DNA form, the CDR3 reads TGTGCCAGTAGTAACCAGGTTAGCACAGATACGCAGTATTTT. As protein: CASSNQVSTDTQYF.

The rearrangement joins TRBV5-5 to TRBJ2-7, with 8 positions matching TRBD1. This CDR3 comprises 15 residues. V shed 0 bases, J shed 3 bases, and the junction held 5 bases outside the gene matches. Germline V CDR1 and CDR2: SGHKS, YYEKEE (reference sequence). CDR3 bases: TGTGCCAGCAGCTTGGTCCGGACAGGGAGCTACGAGCAGTACTTC. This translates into CASSLVRTGSYEQYF.

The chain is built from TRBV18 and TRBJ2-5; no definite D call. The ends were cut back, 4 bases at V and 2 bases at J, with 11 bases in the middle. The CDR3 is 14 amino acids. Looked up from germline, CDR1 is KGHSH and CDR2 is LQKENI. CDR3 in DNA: TGTGCCAGCTCACAGAACGCCAGACAAGAGACCCAGTACTTC. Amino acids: CASSQNARQETQYF. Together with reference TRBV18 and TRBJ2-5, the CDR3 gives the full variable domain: NAGVMQNPRHLVRRRGQEARLRCSPMKGHSHVYWYRQLPEEGLKFMVYLQKENIIDESGMPKERFSAEFPKEGPSILRIQQVVRGDSAAYFCASSQNARQETQYFGPGTRLLVL.

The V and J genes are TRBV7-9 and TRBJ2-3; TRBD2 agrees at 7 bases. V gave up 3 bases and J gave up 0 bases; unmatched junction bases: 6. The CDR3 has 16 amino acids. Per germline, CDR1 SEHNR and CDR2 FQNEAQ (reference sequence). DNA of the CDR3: TGTGCCAGCAGCTTGAAAGCGGGACTAAGCACAGATACGCAGTATTTT. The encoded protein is CASSLKAGLSTDTQYF.

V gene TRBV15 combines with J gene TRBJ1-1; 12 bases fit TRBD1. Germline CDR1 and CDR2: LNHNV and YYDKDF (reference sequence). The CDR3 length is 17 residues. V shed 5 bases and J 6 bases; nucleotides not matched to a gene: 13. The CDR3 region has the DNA TGTGCCACCAGCGGGGGACAGGGGGCGAATATCAAGTCTGAAGCTTTCTTT. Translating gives CATSGGQGANIKSEAFF.

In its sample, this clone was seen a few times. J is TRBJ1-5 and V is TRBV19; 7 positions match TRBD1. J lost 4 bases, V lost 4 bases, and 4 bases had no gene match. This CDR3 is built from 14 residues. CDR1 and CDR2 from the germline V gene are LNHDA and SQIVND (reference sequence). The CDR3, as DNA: TGTGCCAGTAGTAACCGGGACAGAAATCAGCCCCAGCATTTT. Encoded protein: CASSNRDRNQPQHF.

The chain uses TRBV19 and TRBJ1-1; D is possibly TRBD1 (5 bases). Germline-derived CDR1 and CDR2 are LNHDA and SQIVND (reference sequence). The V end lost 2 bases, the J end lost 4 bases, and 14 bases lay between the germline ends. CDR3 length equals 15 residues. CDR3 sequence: CASSILGGLATEAFF. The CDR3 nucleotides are TGTGCCAGTAGTATACTGGGGGGGTTGGCCACTGAAGCTTTCTTT.

The CDR3 nucleotides read TGTGCCAGCAGCGCCGGGACATCTGGAAACACCATATATTTT. Translated, it gives CASSAGTSGNTIYF. V usage is TRBV7-2 and J usage is TRBJ1-3; the D gene is possibly TRBD1 (6 bases). With 5 bases removed from V and 1 base from J, the gap between germline ends came to 9 bases. There are 14 residues in the CDR3. Germline CDR1 SGHTA, CDR2 FQGNSA. Looking up the rest from reference TRBV7-2 and TRBJ1-3 gives the full variable domain: GAGVSQSPSNKVTEKGKDVELRCDPISGHTALYWYRQSLGQGLEFLIYFQGNSAPDKSGLPSDRFSAERTGGSVSTLTIQRTQQEDSAVYLCASSAGTSGNTIYFGEGSWLTVV.

CDR3 loop: CASSLTGTEADYGYTF. The CDR3 nucleotides are TGTGCCAGCAGCTTAACTGGGACAGAGGCGGACTATGGCTACACCTTC. The V call is TRBV7-3, the J call TRBJ1-2; 7 bases fit TRBD1. Trimming at V came to 0 bases and at J to 3 bases, leaving 7 bases not matched to a gene. Germline values: CDR1 SGHTA, CDR2 FQGTGA. This CDR3 is 16 amino acids long.

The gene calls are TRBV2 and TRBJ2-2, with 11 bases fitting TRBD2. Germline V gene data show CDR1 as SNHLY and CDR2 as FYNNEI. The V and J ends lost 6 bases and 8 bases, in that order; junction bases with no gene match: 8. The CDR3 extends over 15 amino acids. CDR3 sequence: CASRTSGAQGGELFF. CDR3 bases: TGTGCCAGCAGGACTAGCGGGGCCCAGGGGGGGGAGCTGTTTTTT.